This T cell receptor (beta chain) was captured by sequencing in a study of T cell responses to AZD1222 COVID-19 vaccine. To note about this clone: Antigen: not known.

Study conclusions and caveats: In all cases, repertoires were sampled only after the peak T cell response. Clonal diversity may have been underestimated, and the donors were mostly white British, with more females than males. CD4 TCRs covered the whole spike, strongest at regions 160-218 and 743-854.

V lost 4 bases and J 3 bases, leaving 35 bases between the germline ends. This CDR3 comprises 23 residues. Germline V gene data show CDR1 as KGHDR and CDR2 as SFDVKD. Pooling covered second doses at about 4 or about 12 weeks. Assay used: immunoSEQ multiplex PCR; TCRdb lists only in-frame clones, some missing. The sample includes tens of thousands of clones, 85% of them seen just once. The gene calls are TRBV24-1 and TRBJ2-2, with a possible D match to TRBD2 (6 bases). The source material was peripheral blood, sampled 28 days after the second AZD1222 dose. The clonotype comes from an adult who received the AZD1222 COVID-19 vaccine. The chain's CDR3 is CATSDPAFSWRGPGRQHTGELFF. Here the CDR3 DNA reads TGTGCCACCAGTGACCCAGCTTTTTCCTGGAGGGGTCCGGGTAGGCAACACACCGGGGAGCTGTTTTTT.